A single sample is the source of the 23 T cell receptor beta chains below, sequenced in a study of T cells in Graves' hyperthyroidism and ophthalmopathy. RNA transcripts yielded amplified TCR beta CDR3 regions. A set of HTBI primers served as the primers for a first-round RT-PCR of the TCR CDR3. Each CDR3 protein gets one entry after TCRdb re-called the multiplex PCR reads with MiXCR. The sample has a few hundred thousand distinct CDR3 sequences, around 45% seen once. Sequencing used peripheral blood or thyroid tissue (not recorded which). The receptors shown here come from an adult woman with Graves' disease, either hyperthyroidism or ophthalmopathy (not recorded which).

V usage is TRBV12-3 or TRBV12-4 and J usage is TRBJ2-5; a weak D match, TRBD2 (6 bases). V dropped 6 bases and J dropped 4 bases, with 15 bases sitting between them. This CDR3 has 14 amino acids. The CDR3 reads CASSPTRAGETQYF. The CDR3 coding sequence is TGTGCCAGCAGCCCGACTCGAGCGGGAGAGACCCAGTACTTC.

CDR3 DNA: TGTGCCAGTAGCCGAGACTTCCTCACAGATACGCAGTATTTT. It translates to CASSRDFLTDTQYF. V is TRBV19 and J is TRBJ2-3; D unresolved. The CDR3 is made up of 14 amino acids. The V and J ends lost 6 bases and 2 bases respectively, with 12 bases between them. Germline CDR1 and CDR2: LNHDA and SQIVND (reference sequence). Combining the CDR3 with reference TRBV19 and TRBJ2-3 gives the whole variable domain DGGITQSPKYLFRKEGQNVTLSCEQNLNHDAMYWYRQDPGQGLRLIYYSQIVNDFQKGDIAEGYSVSREKKESFPLTVTSAQKNPTAFYLCASSRDFLTDTQYFGPGTRLTVL.

This clonotype was seen at least ten times. The V and J genes are TRBV2 and TRBJ2-5; D is perhaps TRBD1 (6 bases). Looked up from germline, CDR1 is SNHLY and CDR2 is FYNNEI. V gave up 6 bases and J gave up 1 base, with 9 bases separating them. The CDR3 has 13 residues. CDR3 amino acids: CASSRDTQETQYF. As DNA, the CDR3 is TGTGCCAGCAGCCGGGACACCCAAGAGACCCAGTACTTC.

This clonotype showed up many times. This chain links TRBV15 with TRBJ2-2; 7 bases are shared with TRBD1. Looked up from germline, CDR1 is LNHNV and CDR2 is YYDKDF (reference sequence). This CDR3 contains 15 residues. Trimming took 1 base from V and 7 from J; bases not matched to a gene: 6. The CDR3 region is CATSRAGTAIGELFF. CDR3 nucleotides: TGTGCCACCAGCAGAGCCGGGACAGCGATCGGGGAGCTGTTTTTT.

The J gene is TRBJ1-1, the V gene TRBV27; D ambiguous. Germline-derived CDR1 and CDR2 are MNHEY and SMNVEV (reference sequence). Trimming left V 3 bases short and J 0 bases short, with 8 bases between. The CDR3 consists of 14 residues. Here the CDR3 DNA reads TGTGCCAGCAGTTTTCGGGGAATGAACACTGAAGCTTTCTTT. Its translation: CASSFRGMNTEAFF.

This clonotype has at least ten counts. V usage is TRBV7-9 and J usage is TRBJ1-1; possibly TRBD1 for D (6 bases). There are 15 residues in the CDR3. With 2 bases removed from V and 5 bases from J, the gap between germline ends came to 15 bases. Germline V gives CDR1 SEHNR, CDR2 FQNEAQ (reference sequence). CDR3 residues: CASSLFGGLGTEAFF. CDR3 in DNA: TGTGCCAGCAGCTTATTCGGGGGGCTCGGGACTGAAGCTTTCTTT.

CDR3 sequence reads: CATSRDRGGTNTGELFF. CDR3 DNA sequence: TGTGCCACCAGCAGAGATCGGGGGGGCACGAACACCGGGGAGCTGTTTTTT. J is TRBJ2-2 and V is TRBV15; 8 positions match TRBD2. Germline CDR1 and CDR2: LNHNV and YYDKDF (reference sequence). V lost 0 bases to trimming and J lost 0 bases; unmatched junction nucleotides: 3. The length of the CDR3 is 17 residues.

This clonotype was seen only a few times. The J gene is TRBJ2-2, the V gene TRBV18; D is unresolved. The V and J ends lost 0 bases and 1 base respectively, with 3 bases between them. Germline CDR1 is KGHSH and CDR2 is LQKENI. This CDR3 has 14 residues. DNA for the CDR3: TGTGCCAGCTCACCACCCATGAACACCGGGGAGCTGTTTTTT. Encoded protein: CASSPPMNTGELFF.

The CDR3 DNA is TGCAGCGTCGGGACATCGTCTTACGAAAAACTGTTTTTT. Translation: CSVGTSSYEKLFF. V gene TRBV29-1 combines with J gene TRBJ1-4; D possibly corresponds to TRBD1 (6 bases). The CDR3 runs 13 residues. V shed 6 bases and J shed 8 bases, with 16 bases lying between them. The germline V gene has CDR1 SQVTM and CDR2 ANQGSEA.

In this sample, this clonotype turned up many times. The chain combines TRBV30 with TRBJ2-3; a possible D gene is TRBD2 (5 bases). Germline V gene data show CDR1 as GTSNPN and CDR2 as SVGIG (reference sequence). Trimming cost V 2 bases and J 11 bases, with 23 bases left between them. The CDR3 has 15 residues. The CDR3 DNA follows: TGTGCCTGGAGTCCTGGAACGGCCCCCGGGATGGAGCAGTATTTT. Its translation is CAWSPGTAPGMEQYF. The entire variable domain, with the rest obtained from reference TRBV30 and TRBJ2-3, is as follows: SQTIHQWPATLVQPVGSPLSLECTVEGTSNPNLYWYRQAAGRGLQLLFYSVGIGQISSEVPQNLSASRPQDRQFILSSKKLLLSDSGFYLCAWSPGTAPGMEQYFGPGTRLTVL.

This clonotype has a count of ten or more. This rearrangement joins TRBV5-6 to TRBJ1-2; D is undetermined. Germline V lookup: CDR1 SGHDT, CDR2 YYEEEE. With 3 bases removed from V and 3 bases from J, the gap between germline ends came to 6 bases. This CDR3 spans 12 amino acids. The CDR3 is CASSSNHYGYTF. DNA for the CDR3: TGTGCCAGCAGCTCGAACCACTATGGCTACACCTTC. Supplemented by reference TRBV5-6 and TRBJ1-2, the full variable domain reads DAGVTQSPTHLIKTRGQQVTLRCSPKSGHDTVSWYQQALGQGPQFIFQYYEEEERQRGNFPDRFSGHQFPNYSSELNVNALLLGDSALYLCASSSNHYGYTFGSGTRLTVV.

This clonotype appeared a single time. The chain recombines TRBV29-1 with TRBJ1-1, with D maybe TRBD1 (6 bases). With 8 bases removed from V and 1 base from J, the gap between germline ends came to 11 bases. There are 12 residues in the CDR3. Germline CDR1 and CDR2: SQVTM and ANQGSEA. CDR3 loop: CSSEDRNTEAFF. The CDR3 DNA is TGCAGCAGTGAGGACAGGAACACTGAAGCTTTCTTT.

This rearrangement joins TRBV2 to TRBJ1-1, with D unresolved. The CDR3 runs 18 residues. Trimming removed 6 bases from V and 0 bases from J, with 23 bases in between. Germline CDR1 SNHLY, CDR2 FYNNEI. The CDR3 nucleotides read TGTGCCAGCAGCACACTTCTTGCCCCGACGGGCGTGAACACTGAAGCTTTCTTT. Amino acids: CASSTLLAPTGVNTEAFF.

This clonotype was found a few times. The chain links TRBV18 to TRBJ2-7; 7 nucleotides line up with TRBD1. The germline V gene has CDR1 KGHSH and CDR2 LQKENI. The CDR3 has 15 residues. Trimming removed 2 bases from V and 3 bases from J; junction bases left unmatched: 7. The CDR3 nucleotides are TGTGCCAGCTCACCAGGACAGGCGATCAACTACGAGCAGTACTTC. Amino acids: CASSPGQAINYEQYF.

There are many counts of this clonotype. The chain employs TRBV19 and TRBJ1-2; 8 nucleotides line up with TRBD1. The J segment lost 0 bases and the V segment lost 5 bases, leaving 5 bases of the junction unmatched. Per germline, CDR1 LNHDA and CDR2 SQIVND (reference sequence). This CDR3 spans 15 amino acids. CDR3 in amino acids: CASSSGQGPNYGYTF. The DNA of the CDR3 is TGTGCCAGTAGTTCCGGACAGGGTCCTAACTATGGCTACACCTTC.

This chain links TRBV20-1 with TRBJ1-4; D is possibly TRBD1 (5 bases). Germline loops: CDR1 DFQATT, CDR2 SNEGSKA (reference sequence). V lost 3 bases and J lost 8, with 13 bases in between. This CDR3 region has 13 residues. The CDR3 loop reads CSASYRGREKLFF. The CDR3 DNA sequence: TGCAGTGCTAGTTATAGGGGTAGGGAAAAACTGTTTTTT.

This clonotype was found once. This chain connects TRBV7-2 to TRBJ1-5; D gene ambiguous. Germline assignment: CDR1 SGHTA and CDR2 FQGNSA. V lost 0 bases, J lost 8 bases, and 14 bases lay in between. The CDR3 is 15 amino acids. The CDR3 sequence: CASSLAIRVSEPQHF. In DNA form, the CDR3 reads TGTGCCAGCAGCTTAGCAATACGGGTATCGGAGCCCCAGCATTTT.

This chain connects TRBV5-1 to TRBJ2-7; 7 bases align to TRBD2. Per germline, CDR1 SGHRS and CDR2 YFSETQ. The trim removed 0 bases at V and 6 bases at J, leaving 6 bases unmatched. This CDR3 comprises 14 residues. The CDR3 protein is CASSLERGNPEQYF. For the CDR3, the DNA is TGCGCCAGCAGCTTGGAGCGGGGTAATCCCGAGCAGTACTTC. Based on the CDR3 plus reference TRBV5-1 and TRBJ2-7, the full variable domain is KAGVTQTPRYLIKTRGQQVTLSCSPISGHRSVSWYQQTPGQGLQFLFEYFSETQRNKGNFPGRFSGRQFSNSRSEMNVSTLELGDSALYLCASSLERGNPEQYFGPGTRLTVT.

This clonotype turned up a few times. The CDR3 reads CASRNRVESLHF. Written as DNA, the CDR3 is TGTGCCAGCAGAAACAGGGTAGAGTCCCTCCACTTT. V is TRBV28 and J is TRBJ1-6; tentatively, D is TRBD1 (6 bases). CDR3 length equals 12 residues. The germline V gene encodes CDR1 MDHEN and CDR2 SYDVKM. Trimming pared 6 bases from V and 14 bases from J, leaving 14 bases between.

This chain connects TRBV6-1 to TRBJ2-5; TRBD2 aligns across 8 bases. Germline V gene sequence: CDR1 MNHNS, CDR2 SASEGT. The CDR3 loop spans 16 amino acids. The trim removed 9 bases at V and 1 base at J, leaving 13 bases unmatched. Here the CDR3 DNA reads TGTGCCAGAAGCCAAGTAGGAGGACTAGCCCAAGAGACCCAGTACTTC. Translation gives CARSQVGGLAQETQYF.

The CDR3 DNA is TGCGCCAGCAGAATCAGCGGGAGTTGGACCCAGTACTTC. Translated, it gives CASRISGSWTQYF. V usage is TRBV10-2 and J usage is TRBJ2-5; 8 bases match TRBD2. Germline CDR1 reads WSHSY; CDR2 reads SAAADI. The CDR3 length is 13 residues. V shed 6 bases and J 7 bases; nucleotides not matched to a gene: 7.

This clonotype was found once. The chain couples TRBV4-3 to TRBJ1-4, with no clear D. CDR1 and CDR2 (germline): LGHNA, YSLEER. V lost 1 base, J lost 3 bases, and 12 bases lay in between. This CDR3 comprises 16 residues. DNA of the CDR3: TGCGCCAGCAGCCAAGGTTCTAGGGAAGCTAATGAAAAACTGTTTTTT. Residues: CASSQGSREANEKLFF.

Many counts were recorded for this clonotype. This chain uses TRBV4-2 with TRBJ2-5; TRBD2 might be the D (5 bases). CDR1 is LGHNA, CDR2 YNFKEQ, per germline. CDR3 length equals 16 residues. V dropped 0 bases and J dropped 2 bases, with 13 bases sitting between them. The CDR3 sequence: CASSQELLGRQETQYF. DNA of the CDR3: TGTGCCAGCAGCCAAGAATTATTAGGGAGACAAGAGACCCAGTACTTC.